This T cell receptor beta chain came from a study of cytomegalovirus exposure and HLA in healthy donors. Findings and limits, study-wide: The sole available immune exposure information was CMV serostatus. Among donors in an Asian-associated ancestry cluster, a later analysis reportedly found fewer N-insertions than the roughly 700-donor mean. It was approximately 150 TCR beta chains that were listed as cytomegalovirus-associated. TCR beta V segments were, for the most part, productive about 87% or about 30% of the time in an earlier analysis.

The CDR3 consists of 15 residues. V lost 1 base and J lost 1, with 10 bases in between. Looked up from germline, CDR1 is MGHRA and CDR2 is YSYEKL. PCR was performed using 60 Vbeta and 13 Jbeta primers. Data came from immunoSEQ multiplex PCR; TCRdb stores just in-frame clones and leaves some out. The table has 84,000 or so clones, approximately 79% seen once. As to this clone: What it recognizes is unknown.

This chain links TRBV4-1 with TRBJ2-5; no clear D gene. Sequences were obtained from PBMCs. This TCR derives from a human donor in good health. DNA of the CDR3: TGCGCCAGCAGCCAAGCGATGCAGGTCCAAGAGACCCAGTACTTC. Its protein is CASSQAMQVQETQYF.